The 5 T cell receptor beta chains below come from one sample, sequenced in a study of shared clonotypes between healthy human individuals. Some clones are missing from TCRdb's copy, which holds only in-frame ones; the method was immunoSEQ multiplex PCR. The repertoire holds over a million clones, with around 78% as singletons. Sequenced material: memory CD4+ T cells from PBMCs. Subset here: CD45RA-negative fraction. The receptors were sampled from a man aged 18 to 35 in good health. Some clones in this sample may be carry-over from other donors' samples.

The rearrangement links TRBV5-4 to TRBJ1-3; 7 nucleotides align to TRBD1. The CDR3 is made up of 17 amino acids. Germline V gene data show CDR1 as SGHNT and CDR2 as YYREEE (reference sequence). The V gene end was trimmed by 0 bases and the J gene end by 0 bases; junction bases not matched to a gene: 6. The DNA of the CDR3 is TGTGCCAGCAGCTTGGCCCCCGGGACAGCCTCTGGAAACACCATATATTTT. Amino acid sequence: CASSLAPGTASGNTIYF.

The chain links TRBV15 to TRBJ2-1; 13 nucleotides line up with TRBD2. Germline V gene sequence: CDR1 LNHNV, CDR2 YYDKDF (reference sequence). CDR3 length: 17 amino acids. The trim removed 7 bases at V and 0 bases at J, leaving 6 bases unmatched. In DNA, the CDR3 is TGTGCCACCATCATGACTAGCGGGAGGCACTCCTACAATGAGCAGTTCTTC. Translated: CATIMTSGRHSYNEQFF.

The chain joins TRBV29-1 to TRBJ1-4; D might be TRBD1 (6 bases). This CDR3 is 11 amino acids long. Germline CDR1 and CDR2: SQVTM and ANQGSEA. V dropped 7 bases and J dropped 8 bases, with 11 bases sitting between them. In DNA form, the CDR3 reads TGCAGCGCCGGAAGGGGGGAAAAACTGTTTTTT. The encoded protein is CSAGRGEKLFF.

In this sample, this clone turned up once. This CDR3 is also generated by other DNA sequences in the sample. V usage is TRBV7-2 and J usage is TRBJ2-2, with D possibly being TRBD2 (5 bases). The CDR3 extends over 13 amino acids. Germline loops: CDR1 SGHTA, CDR2 FQGNSA. Trimming removed 5 bases at V and 5 bases at J, with 9 bases between. CDR3 sequence: CASSPTRTGELFF. The CDR3 DNA is TGTGCCAGCAGCCCAACTAGAACCGGGGAGCTGTTTTTT.

The genes are TRBV4-2 and TRBJ2-3, with a tentative D call TRBD2 (5 bases). The germline V and J ends were trimmed by 1 base and 2 bases, with 13 bases remaining between them. The CDR3 spans 16 residues. From germline, CDR1 is LGHNA and CDR2 YNFKEQ. As DNA, the CDR3 is TGTGCCAGCAGCCAAGCCGCGGACTCTGCCACAGATACGCAGTATTTT. Protein sequence: CASSQAADSATDTQYF.